Shown below are 22 T cell receptor beta chains from a single sample sequenced in a study of T cells after somatic rescue of genetic block. TCRdb's table, derived via immunoSEQ multiplex PCR, lists solely in-frame clones and lacks some. The sample comprises some 13,000 clones, roughly two thirds of which are singletons, and roughly a fifth rests with the top ten. Sequenced: peripheral blood mononuclear cells (PBMCs). The receptors shown here come from a boy younger than 18.

This clone has just a few counts. The chain joins TRBV7-9 to TRBJ1-1, with D unclear. With 1 base removed from V and 9 bases from J, the gap between germline ends came to 9 bases. The CDR3 has 12 residues. Germline loops: CDR1 SEHNR, CDR2 FQNEAQ (reference sequence). The chain's CDR3 is CASSLDPGKAFF. CDR3 nucleotides: TGTGCCAGCAGCTTAGACCCGGGAAAAGCTTTCTTT.

Only a few counts were recorded for this clone. The V and J genes are TRBV28 and TRBJ1-1; maybe TRBD1 (5 bases). V was trimmed by 5 bases and J by 11 bases, leaving 21 bases between them. This CDR3 is built from 14 residues. Germline loops: CDR1 MDHEN, CDR2 SYDVKM. This CDR3 reads CASSPPADRPGAFF. DNA for the CDR3: TGTGCCAGCAGTCCCCCTGCCGACAGACCCGGGGCTTTCTTT.

The gene calls are TRBV5-4 and TRBJ1-1; tentative D call: TRBD1 (5 bases). CDR1 and CDR2 from the germline V gene are SGHNT and YYREEE (reference sequence). This CDR3 is built from 14 residues. Trimming cost V 6 bases and J 7 bases, with 19 bases left between them. DNA of the CDR3: TGTGCCAGCACATCGGGACTCCCGAGAGGTGAAGCTTTCTTT. Its protein product is CASTSGLPRGEAFF.

CDR3 sequence reads: CASSLDGGPSYEQYF. The CDR3 DNA reads as TGCGCCAGCAGCTTGGACGGCGGCCCCTCCTACGAGCAGTACTTC. This rearrangement joins TRBV5-1 to TRBJ2-7; D is unresolved. CDR1 is SGHRS and CDR2 is YFSETQ in the germline V gene. This CDR3 has 15 amino acids. Trimming pared 0 bases from V and 0 bases from J, leaving 10 bases between.

The chain employs TRBV28 and TRBJ2-1; tentatively, D is TRBD2 (6 bases). The germline CDR1 and CDR2 sequences are MDHEN and SYDVKM. The CDR3 is 16 amino acids. V was cut by 7 bases and J by 1 base, with 17 bases left in between. The CDR3 DNA follows: TGTGCCAGCACCAAGGCGGGGCCAAAGTCCTACAATGAGCAGTTCTTC. Amino acids: CASTKAGPKSYNEQFF. Using reference TRBV28 and TRBJ2-1 for the parts outside the CDR3, the full variable domain is DVKVTQSSRYLVKRTGEKVFLECVQDMDHENMFWYRQDPGLGLRLIYFSYDVKMKEKGDIPEGYSVSREKKERFSLILESASTNQTSMYLCASTKAGPKSYNEQFFGPGTRLTVL.

By proportion, this clone is medium-sized. CDR3 nucleotides: TGTGCCAGCAGTTACTCGAATAGCGTTATAGGCGGGGAGCTGTTTTTT. Encoded protein: CASSYSNSVIGGELFF. The chain combines TRBV6-5 with TRBJ2-2; a possible D gene is TRBD2 (5 bases). The germline gives CDR1 MNHEY, CDR2 SVGAGI. Deletions cut 0 bases from V and 7 bases from J, with 15 bases between. This CDR3 has 16 amino acids.

CDR3 in DNA: TGTGCCAGCAGCCAAGATCAGGCGGGAGGGCCCTACAATGAGCAGTTCTTC. This sequence encodes CASSQDQAGGPYNEQFF. V and J are TRBV4-2 and TRBJ2-1, with 9 bases lining up with TRBD2. With V trimmed by 0 bases and J by 2 bases, 5 bases remained unmatched. Germline V CDR1 and CDR2: LGHNA, YNFKEQ. The CDR3 length is 17 residues.

V is TRBV2 and J is TRBJ1-6; D perhaps matches TRBD1 (5 bases). The germline CDR1 and CDR2 sequences are SNHLY and FYNNEI. V was pared by 2 bases and J by 7 bases, with 6 bases between. The CDR3 length is 13 residues. CDR3 sequence: CASSEQGNSPLHF. CDR3 DNA: TGTGCCAGCAGTGAACAGGGAAATTCACCCCTCCACTTT. Variable domain in full (rest from reference TRBV2 and TRBJ1-6): EPEVTQTPSHQVTQMGQEVILRCVPISNHLYFYWYRQILGQKVEFLVSFYNNEISEKSEIFDDQFSVERPDGSNFTLKIRSTKLEDSAMYFCASSEQGNSPLHFGNGTRLTVT.

The chain joins TRBV6-6 to TRBJ1-2; D gene uncertain. Trimming took 5 bases from V and 8 from J, leaving 21 bases between them. Per the germline V gene, CDR1 is MNHNY and CDR2 is SVGAGI (reference sequence). CDR3 length: 15 amino acids. The CDR3 nucleotides read TGTGCCAGCAGTACCCATTTCAGACAAACAAGCGGCTACACCTTC. Protein product: CASSTHFRQTSGYTF.

The V and J genes are TRBV27 and TRBJ2-7; D gene uncertain. Per germline, CDR1 MNHEY and CDR2 SMNVEV (reference sequence). V gave up 2 bases and J gave up 0 bases, with 11 bases separating them. The CDR3 has 15 amino acids. The CDR3 DNA follows: TGTGCCAGCAGTTTACGATGGCAAAGCTCCTACGAGCAGTACTTC. This codes for CASSLRWQSSYEQYF.

The DNA for the CDR3 is TGCGCCAGCAGCAGGGAACCGCCTGATAGCGCCCCCCAGTACGAGCAGTACTTC. It codes for CASSREPPDSAPQYEQYF. J is TRBJ2-5 and V is TRBV4-1, with D maybe TRBD2 (5 bases). The tail of the sequence fits TRBJ2-7 better, so the J call may be wrong. The CDR3 spans 18 residues. Germline assignment: CDR1 MGHRA and CDR2 YSYEKL.

This clone was observed a few times. This rearrangement joins TRBV5-6 to TRBJ2-7; no reliable D call. Germline CDR1 is SGHDT and CDR2 is YYEEEE. The CDR3 consists of 13 residues. V was trimmed by 3 bases and J by 9 bases, leaving 16 bases between them. In DNA form, the CDR3 reads TGTGCCAGCAGCTCCGGGCCAGCAACCGTGCAGTACTTC. It encodes CASSSGPATVQYF.

CDR3 in amino acids: CATSRDRTSGLSYNEQFF. The CDR3, as DNA: TGTGCCACCAGCAGAGATAGAACTAGCGGGCTCTCCTACAATGAGCAGTTCTTC. The chain couples TRBV15 to TRBJ2-1, with 9 positions matching TRBD2. From germline, CDR1 is LNHNV and CDR2 YYDKDF (reference sequence). Unmatched junction bases numbered 6, after V lost 0 bases and J lost 0 bases. The CDR3 has 18 amino acids.

The chain recombines TRBV6-5 with TRBJ2-5, with 8 bases that match TRBD2. The CDR3 consists of 16 residues. The V and J ends lost 3 bases and 2 bases, in that order; junction bases with no gene match: 8. Germline CDR1 and CDR2: MNHEY and SVGAGI. The CDR3 DNA follows: TGTGCCAGCAGTTATAACCAGCGGGGGCCTCAAGAGACCCAGTACTTC. It is translated as CASSYNQRGPQETQYF.

The CDR3 loop reads CATRSRQETQYF. The CDR3 bases are TGTGCCACCAGGTCCCGCCAAGAGACCCAGTACTTC. The rearrangement uses TRBV6-5 and TRBJ2-5, with unresolved D. V lost 10 bases to trimming and J lost 1 base, with 10 bases between them. The CDR3 consists of 12 residues. CDR1 and CDR2 from the germline V gene are MNHEY and SVGAGI.

The chain combines TRBV11-2 with TRBJ2-3, with TRBD2 identical over 14 bases. Losses at the gene ends were 3 bases for V and 2 bases for J; bases not matched to a gene: 7. The CDR3 is made up of 18 amino acids. Germline V gene sequence: CDR1 SGHAT, CDR2 FQNNGV. CDR3 in amino acids: CASSFEGTSGGVTDTQYF. In DNA form, the CDR3 reads TGTGCCAGCAGCTTTGAAGGGACTAGCGGGGGCGTCACAGATACGCAGTATTTT.

The V call is TRBV18, the J call TRBJ2-7; tentative D call: TRBD1 (5 bases). Between the trimmed V and J ends, which lost 3 bases and 3 bases, there was a span of 15 bases. Germline loops: CDR1 KGHSH, CDR2 LQKENI. The CDR3 contains 15 residues. The CDR3 spells CASSPGLSRDYEQYF. The DNA for the CDR3 is TGTGCCAGCTCACCGGGGCTTAGCCGTGACTACGAGCAGTACTTC.

The chain uses TRBV6-1 and TRBJ2-7; no definite D call. Trimming took off 6 bases at V and 0 bases at J, with 9 bases between the two ends. Germline values: CDR1 MNHNS, CDR2 SASEGT. CDR3 size: 13 residues. The CDR3 region is CASRDGSSYEQYF. The CDR3, as DNA: TGTGCCAGCAGAGACGGCAGCTCCTACGAGCAGTACTTC.

The chain links TRBV10-3 to TRBJ2-7, with D possibly being TRBD2 (6 bases). The V gene lost 6 bases and the J gene lost 3 bases, with 12 bases spanning the gap. The CDR3 covers 13 residues. Looked up from germline, CDR1 is ENHRY and CDR2 is SYGVKD. CDR3 DNA sequence: TGTGCCATCAGGCCCGGGACTGGCTACGAGCAGTACTTC. Protein: CAIRPGTGYEQYF.

This rearrangement joins TRBV7-2 to TRBJ2-7, with unresolved D. The CDR3 extends over 13 amino acids. V dropped 2 bases and J dropped 3 bases, with 8 bases sitting between them. Germline V gene sequence: CDR1 SGHTA, CDR2 FQGNSA. The CDR3 DNA sequence: TGTGCCAGCAGCTTAAACTCGAACTACGAGCAGTACTTC. Its translation: CASSLNSNYEQYF.

The CDR3 nucleotides read TGTGCCAGCAGCCCCCCCGTTGGGAAAACCGGGGAGCTGTTTTTT. Protein product: CASSPPVGKTGELFF. J is TRBJ2-2 and V is TRBV9, with no clear D. V was pared by 4 bases and J by 5 bases, with 15 bases between. There are 15 residues in the CDR3. Germline lookup yields CDR1 SGDLS and CDR2 YYNGEE. Full variable domain (remainder filled in from reference TRBV9 and TRBJ2-2): DSGVTQTPKHLITATGQRVTLRCSPRSGDLSVYWYQQSLDQGLQFLIQYYNGEERAKGNILERFSAQQFPDLHSELNLSSLELGDSALYFCASSPPVGKTGELFFGEGSRLTVL.

The chain has TRBV7-9 and TRBJ1-2; D is unclear. Germline V CDR1 and CDR2: SEHNR, FQNEAQ (reference sequence). This CDR3 is 17 amino acids long. Between the trimmed V and J ends, which lost 3 bases and 1 base, there was a span of 18 bases. This chain's CDR3 is CASSFPKGSDFNYGYTF. As DNA, the CDR3 is TGTGCCAGCAGCTTCCCTAAAGGGAGCGACTTTAACTATGGCTACACCTTC. The entire variable domain, with the rest obtained from reference TRBV7-9 and TRBJ1-2, is as follows: DTGVSQNPRHKITKRGQNVTFRCDPISEHNRLYWYRQTLGQGPEFLTYFQNEAQLEKSRLLSDRFSAERPKGSFSTLEIQRTEQGDSAMYLCASSFPKGSDFNYGYTFGSGTRLTVV.